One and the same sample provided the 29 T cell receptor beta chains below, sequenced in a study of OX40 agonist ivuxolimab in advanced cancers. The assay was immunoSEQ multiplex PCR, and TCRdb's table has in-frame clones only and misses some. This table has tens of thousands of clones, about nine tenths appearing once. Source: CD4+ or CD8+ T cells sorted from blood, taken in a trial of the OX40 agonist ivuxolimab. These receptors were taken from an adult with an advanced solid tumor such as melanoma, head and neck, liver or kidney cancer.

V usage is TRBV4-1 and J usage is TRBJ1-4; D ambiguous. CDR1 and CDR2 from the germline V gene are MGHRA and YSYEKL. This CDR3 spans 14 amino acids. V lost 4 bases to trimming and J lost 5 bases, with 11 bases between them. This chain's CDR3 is CASSPDGLNEKLFF. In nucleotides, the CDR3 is TGCGCCAGCAGCCCGGACGGACTGAATGAAAAACTGTTTTTT.

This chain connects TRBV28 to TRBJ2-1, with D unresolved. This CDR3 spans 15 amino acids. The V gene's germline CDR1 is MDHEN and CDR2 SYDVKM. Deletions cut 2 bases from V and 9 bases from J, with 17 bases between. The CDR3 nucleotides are TGTGCCAGCAGTTTACCCCCGACAACCTTATCTGAGCAGTTCTTC. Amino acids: CASSLPPTTLSEQFF.

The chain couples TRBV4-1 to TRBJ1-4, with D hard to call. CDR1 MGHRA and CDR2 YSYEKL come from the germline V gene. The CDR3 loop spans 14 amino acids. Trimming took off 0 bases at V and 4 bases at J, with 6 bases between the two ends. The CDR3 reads CASSQDAVNEKLFF. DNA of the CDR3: TGCGCCAGCAGCCAAGACGCCGTTAATGAAAAACTGTTTTTT.

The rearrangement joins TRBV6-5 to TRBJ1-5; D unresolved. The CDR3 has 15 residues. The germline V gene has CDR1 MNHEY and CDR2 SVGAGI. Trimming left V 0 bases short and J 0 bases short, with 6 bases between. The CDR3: CASSYSPDSNQPQHF. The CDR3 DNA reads TGTGCCAGCAGTTACTCGCCGGATAGCAATCAGCCCCAGCATTTT.

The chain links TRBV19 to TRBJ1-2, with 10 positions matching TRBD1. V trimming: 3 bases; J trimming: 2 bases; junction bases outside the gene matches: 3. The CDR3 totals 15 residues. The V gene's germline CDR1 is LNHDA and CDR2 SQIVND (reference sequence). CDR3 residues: CASSMWGQGNYGYTF. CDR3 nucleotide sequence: TGTGCCAGTAGTATGTGGGGACAGGGGAACTATGGCTACACCTTC.

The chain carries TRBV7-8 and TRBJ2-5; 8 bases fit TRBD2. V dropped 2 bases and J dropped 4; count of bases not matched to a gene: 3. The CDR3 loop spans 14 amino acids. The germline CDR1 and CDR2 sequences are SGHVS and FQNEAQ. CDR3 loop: CASSLSGGRETQYF. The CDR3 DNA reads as TGTGCCAGCAGCTTAAGCGGGGGTAGAGAGACCCAGTACTTC.

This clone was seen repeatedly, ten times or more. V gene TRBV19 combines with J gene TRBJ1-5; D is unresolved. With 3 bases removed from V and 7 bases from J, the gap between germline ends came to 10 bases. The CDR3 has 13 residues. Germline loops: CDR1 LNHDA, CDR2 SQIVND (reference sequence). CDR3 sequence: CASSILEGQPQHF. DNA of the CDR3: TGTGCCAGTAGTATTTTAGAAGGACAGCCCCAGCATTTT. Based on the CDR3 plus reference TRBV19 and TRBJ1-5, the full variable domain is DGGITQSPKYLFRKEGQNVTLSCEQNLNHDAMYWYRQDPGQGLRLIYYSQIVNDFQKGDIAEGYSVSREKKESFPLTVTSAQKNPTAFYLCASSILEGQPQHFGDGTRLSIL.

CDR3 DNA: TGTGCCAGTAGTATAGGAAACAGGGGGACTGGAAACATTCAGTACTTC. It encodes CASSIGNRGTGNIQYF. The chain joins TRBV19 to TRBJ2-4, with 8 bases that match TRBD1. Germline V gene sequence: CDR1 LNHDA, CDR2 SQIVND (reference sequence). V dropped 1 base and J dropped 6; count of bases not matched to a gene: 8. The CDR3 is made up of 16 amino acids. Looking up the rest from reference TRBV19 and TRBJ2-4 gives the full variable domain: DGGITQSPKYLFRKEGQNVTLSCEQNLNHDAMYWYRQDPGQGLRLIYYSQIVNDFQKGDIAEGYSVSREKKESFPLTVTSAQKNPTAFYLCASSIGNRGTGNIQYFGAGTRLSVL.

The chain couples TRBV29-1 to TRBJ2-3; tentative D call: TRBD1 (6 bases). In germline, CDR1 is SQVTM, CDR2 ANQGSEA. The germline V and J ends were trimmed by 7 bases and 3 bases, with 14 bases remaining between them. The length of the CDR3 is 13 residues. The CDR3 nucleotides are TGCAGCGGTTCTGGACAGCAGACAGATACGCAGTATTTT. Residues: CSGSGQQTDTQYF.

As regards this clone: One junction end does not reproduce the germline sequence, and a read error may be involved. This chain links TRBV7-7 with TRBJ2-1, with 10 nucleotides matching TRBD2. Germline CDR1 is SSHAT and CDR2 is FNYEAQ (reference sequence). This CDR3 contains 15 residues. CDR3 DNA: TGTGCTAGCAGCTCCGGACTAGCGGCCTACAATGAGCAGTTCTTC. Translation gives CASSSGLAAYNEQFF.

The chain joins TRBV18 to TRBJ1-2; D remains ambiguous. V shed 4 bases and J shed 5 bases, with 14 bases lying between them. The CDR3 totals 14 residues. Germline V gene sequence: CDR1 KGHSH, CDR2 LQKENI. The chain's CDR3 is CASSLAERIYGYTF. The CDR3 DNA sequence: TGTGCCAGCTCACTGGCGGAGAGAATTTATGGCTACACCTTC. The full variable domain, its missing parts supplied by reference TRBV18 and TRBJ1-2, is NAGVMQNPRHLVRRRGQEARLRCSPMKGHSHVYWYRQLPEEGLKFMVYLQKENIIDESGMPKERFSAEFPKEGPSILRIQQVVRGDSAAYFCASSLAERIYGYTFGSGTRLTVV.

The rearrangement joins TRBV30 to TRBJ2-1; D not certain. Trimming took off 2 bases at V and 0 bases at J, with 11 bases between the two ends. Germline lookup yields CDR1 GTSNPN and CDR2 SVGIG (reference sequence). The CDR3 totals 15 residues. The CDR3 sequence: CAWSRHSSSYNEQFF. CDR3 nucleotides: TGTGCCTGGAGTCGGCATTCGAGCTCCTACAATGAGCAGTTCTTC. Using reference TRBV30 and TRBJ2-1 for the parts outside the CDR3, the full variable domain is SQTIHQWPATLVQPVGSPLSLECTVEGTSNPNLYWYRQAAGRGLQLLFYSVGIGQISSEVPQNLSASRPQDRQFILSSKKLLLSDSGFYLCAWSRHSSSYNEQFFGPGTRLTVL.

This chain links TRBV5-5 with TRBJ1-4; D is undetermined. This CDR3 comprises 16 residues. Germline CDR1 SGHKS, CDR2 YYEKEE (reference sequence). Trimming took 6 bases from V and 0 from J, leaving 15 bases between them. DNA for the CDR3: TGTGCCAGCAAGCTTACTCTTTCTGCAACTAATGAAAAACTGTTTTTT. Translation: CASKLTLSATNEKLFF.

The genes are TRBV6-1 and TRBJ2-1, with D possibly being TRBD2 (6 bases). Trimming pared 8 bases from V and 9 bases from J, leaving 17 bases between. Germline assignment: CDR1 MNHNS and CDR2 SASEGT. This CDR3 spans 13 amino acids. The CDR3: CASRGTFLGEQFF. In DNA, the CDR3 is TGTGCCAGCCGGGGGACTTTTTTGGGTGAGCAGTTCTTC.

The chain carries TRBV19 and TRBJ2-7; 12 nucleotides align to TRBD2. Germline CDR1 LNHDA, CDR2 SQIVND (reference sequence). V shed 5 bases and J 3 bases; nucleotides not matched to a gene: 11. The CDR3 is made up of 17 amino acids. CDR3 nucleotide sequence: TGTGCCAGTAGTCAGGCCAGGACTAGCGGGACGTTCTACGAGCAGTACTTC. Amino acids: CASSQARTSGTFYEQYF.

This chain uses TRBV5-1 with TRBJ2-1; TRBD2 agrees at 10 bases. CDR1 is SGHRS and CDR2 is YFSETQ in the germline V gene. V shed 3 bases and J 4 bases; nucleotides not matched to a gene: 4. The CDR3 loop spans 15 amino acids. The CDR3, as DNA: TGCGCCAGCAGCTCTACTAGCGGGGCATACAATGAGCAGTTCTTC. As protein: CASSSTSGAYNEQFF.

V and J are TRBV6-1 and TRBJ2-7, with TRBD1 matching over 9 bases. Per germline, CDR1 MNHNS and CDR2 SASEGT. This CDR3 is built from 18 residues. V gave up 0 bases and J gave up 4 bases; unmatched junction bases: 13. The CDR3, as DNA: TGTGCCAGCAGTGAAGCGACAGGGGGACCGAGTCTGGAATACGAGCAGTACTTC. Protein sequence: CASSEATGGPSLEYEQYF.

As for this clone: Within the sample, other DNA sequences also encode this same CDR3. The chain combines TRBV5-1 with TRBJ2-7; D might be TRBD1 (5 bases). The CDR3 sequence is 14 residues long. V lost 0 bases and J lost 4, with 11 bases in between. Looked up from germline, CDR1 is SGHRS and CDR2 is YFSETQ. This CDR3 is CASSLAGGAYEQYF. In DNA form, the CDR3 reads TGCGCCAGCAGCTTGGCCGGTGGGGCGTACGAGCAGTACTTC.

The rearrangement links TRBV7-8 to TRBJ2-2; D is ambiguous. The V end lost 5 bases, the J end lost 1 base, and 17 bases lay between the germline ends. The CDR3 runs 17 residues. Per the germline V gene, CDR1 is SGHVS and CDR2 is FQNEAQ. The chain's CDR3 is CASSPWQERKNTGELFF. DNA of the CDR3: TGTGCCAGCAGCCCCTGGCAGGAGAGGAAGAACACCGGGGAGCTGTTTTTT.

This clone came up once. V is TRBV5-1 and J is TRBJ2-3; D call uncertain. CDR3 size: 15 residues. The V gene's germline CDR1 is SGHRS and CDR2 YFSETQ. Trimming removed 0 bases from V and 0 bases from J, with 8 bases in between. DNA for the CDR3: TGCGCCAGCAGCTTGGAGCCCGGTAGCACAGATACGCAGTATTTT. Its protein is CASSLEPGSTDTQYF.

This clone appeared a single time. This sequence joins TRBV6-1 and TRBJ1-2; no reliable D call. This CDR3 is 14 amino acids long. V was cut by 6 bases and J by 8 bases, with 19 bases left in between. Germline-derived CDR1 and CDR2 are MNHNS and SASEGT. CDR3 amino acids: CASRVTTGVYGYTF. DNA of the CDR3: TGTGCCAGCAGGGTAACGACTGGGGTCTACGGCTACACCTTC.

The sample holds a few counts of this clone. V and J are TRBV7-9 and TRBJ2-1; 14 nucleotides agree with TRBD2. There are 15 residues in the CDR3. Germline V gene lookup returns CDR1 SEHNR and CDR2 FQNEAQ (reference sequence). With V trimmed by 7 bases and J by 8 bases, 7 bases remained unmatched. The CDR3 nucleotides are TGTGCCAGCACCGCCGGGACTAGCGGGAGTGATGAGCAGTTCTTC. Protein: CASTAGTSGSDEQFF.

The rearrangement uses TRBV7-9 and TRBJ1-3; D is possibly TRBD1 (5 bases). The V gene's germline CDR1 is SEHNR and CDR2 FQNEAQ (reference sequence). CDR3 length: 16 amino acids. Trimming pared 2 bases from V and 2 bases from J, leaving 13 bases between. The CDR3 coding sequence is TGTGCCAGCAGCTTAACAGGATCCTCGCCTGGAAACACCATATATTTT. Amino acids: CASSLTGSSPGNTIYF.

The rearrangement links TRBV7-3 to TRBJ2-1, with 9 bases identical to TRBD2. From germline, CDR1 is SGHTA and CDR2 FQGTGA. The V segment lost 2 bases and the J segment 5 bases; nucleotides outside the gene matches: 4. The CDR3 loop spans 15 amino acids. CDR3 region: CASSLGGRAHNEQFF. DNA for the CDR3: TGTGCCAGCAGCTTAGGCGGGAGGGCCCACAATGAGCAGTTCTTC.

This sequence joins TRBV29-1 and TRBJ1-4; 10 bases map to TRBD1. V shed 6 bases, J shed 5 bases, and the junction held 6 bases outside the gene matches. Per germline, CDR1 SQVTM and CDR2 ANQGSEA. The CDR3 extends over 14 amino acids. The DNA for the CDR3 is TGCAGCGTCGGGACAGGGGCCGGGAATGAAAAACTGTTTTTT. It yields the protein CSVGTGAGNEKLFF.

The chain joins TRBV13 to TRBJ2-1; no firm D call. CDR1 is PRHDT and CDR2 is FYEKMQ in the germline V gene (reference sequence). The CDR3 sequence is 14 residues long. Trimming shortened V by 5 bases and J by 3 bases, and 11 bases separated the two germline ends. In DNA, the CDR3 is TGTGCCAGCAGCCTCCCTCAAGGCTACAATGAGCAGTTCTTC. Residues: CASSLPQGYNEQFF.

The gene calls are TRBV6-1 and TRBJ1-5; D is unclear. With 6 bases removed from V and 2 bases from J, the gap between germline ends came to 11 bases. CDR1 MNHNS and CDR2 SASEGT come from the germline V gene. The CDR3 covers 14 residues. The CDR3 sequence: CASRLDGGNQPQHF. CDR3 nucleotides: TGTGCCAGCAGGTTAGACGGAGGCAATCAGCCCCAGCATTTT.

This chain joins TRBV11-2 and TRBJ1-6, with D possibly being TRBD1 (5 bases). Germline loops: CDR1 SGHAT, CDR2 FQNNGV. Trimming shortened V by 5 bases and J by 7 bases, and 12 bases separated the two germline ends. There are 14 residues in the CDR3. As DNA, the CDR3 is TGTGCCAGCAGCCTGACAGAGGCCAATTCACCCCTCCACTTT. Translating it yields CASSLTEANSPLHF.

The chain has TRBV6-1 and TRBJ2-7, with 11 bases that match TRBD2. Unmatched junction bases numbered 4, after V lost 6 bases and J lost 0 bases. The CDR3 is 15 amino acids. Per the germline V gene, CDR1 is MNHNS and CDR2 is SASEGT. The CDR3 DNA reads TGTGCCAGCAGGTCTACTAGCGGGAGCTCCTACGAGCAGTACTTC. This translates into CASRSTSGSSYEQYF.